This is a list of T cell receptor beta chains from one sample in a study of cytomegalovirus exposure and HLA in healthy donors. The method was immunoSEQ multiplex PCR; TCRdb's version includes in-frame clones alone and lacks a portion of them. The sample consists of approximately 110,000 clones, 79% of them appearing once. The sample comprised PBMCs. These receptors were taken from a woman in her forties in good health and CMV-seronegative. Both conserved end residues are part of each CDR3. The D gene is left open where the match is weak. Clone size is stated in some rows and not others, as once, few, many or a class when expanded.

v_call	d_call	clone_size	j_call	cdr3_nt	cdr3_aa
TRBV18	.	.	TRBJ1-1	TGTGCCAGCTCACCCCGGGGTTTCACTGAAGCTTTCTTT	CASSPRGFTEAFF
TRBV28	TRBD2	.	TRBJ2-3	TGTGCCAGCAGTTTCTTGCGGGGGGGCTCTTTGGATACGCAGTATTTT	CASSFLRGGSLDTQYF
TRBV28	.	.	TRBJ2-1	TGTGCCAGCAGTCCTACTGAAAATGAGCAGTTCTTC	CASSPTENEQFF
TRBV27	TRBD2	.	TRBJ2-3	TGTGCCAGCAGAGCGGGGGACGATACGCAGTATTTT	CASRAGDDTQYF
TRBV5-1	.	once	TRBJ2-7	TGCGCCAGCAGCGAAGTCCAGGGCGAGCAGTACTTC	CASSEVQGEQYF
TRBV19	TRBD1	.	TRBJ2-7	TGTGCCAGTAGGGTCTCCGGGACAGCAGGCGAGCAGTACTTC	CASRVSGTAGEQYF
TRBV28	.	.	TRBJ1-2	TGTGCCAGCAGTTTTCAGGATGGCTACACCTTC	CASSFQDGYTF
TRBV6-6	TRBD2	.	TRBJ2-1	TGTGCCAGCAGTTACCCTTCTAGCGGGAGAAATGAGCAGTTCTTC	CASSYPSSGRNEQFF
TRBV7-2	TRBD2	.	TRBJ2-5	TGTGCCAGCAGCTCCAAAGGCCTAGCGGGAGGCCAAGAGACCCAGTACTTC	CASSSKGLAGGQETQYF
TRBV9	.	.	TRBJ2-3	TGTGCCAGCAGCGTCCAGGGTACAGATACGCAGTATTTT	CASSVQGTDTQYF
TRBV9	TRBD2	.	TRBJ2-4	TGTGCCAGCAGCCCGGGACTAGCGGGTCGAAGGGGGAACATTCAGTACTTC	CASSPGLAGRRGNIQYF
TRBV28	.	.	TRBJ2-7	TGTGCCAGCTTGACCCCCTCGAGGTACGAGCAGTACTTC	CASLTPSRYEQYF
TRBV28	.	once	TRBJ2-4	TGTGCCAGCAGCCTAGCCAAAAACATTCAGTACTTC	CASSLAKNIQYF
TRBV5-1	TRBD2	.	TRBJ2-1	TGCGCCAGCAGCCCGGGACTAGCGGGATCTGAGCAGTTCTTC	CASSPGLAGSEQFF
TRBV28	TRBD1	.	TRBJ1-1	TGTGCCAGCAGTTTTAACTGGGACAGGGCCAACACTGAAGCTTTCTTT	CASSFNWDRANTEAFF
TRBV4-1	.	.	TRBJ1-2	TGCGCCAGCAGCCAAGTTGAATCCCGACACGCTAACTATGGCTACACCTTC	CASSQVESRHANYGYTF
TRBV4-1	.	.	TRBJ1-6	TGCGCCAGCAGCCATGCCCCCCGAGATTCACCCCTCCACTTT	CASSHAPRDSPLHF
TRBV10-3	.	.	TRBJ2-2	TGTGCCATCAAAGGGACTCGGAACACCGGGGAGCTGTTTTTT	CAIKGTRNTGELFF
TRBV5-1	TRBD1	.	TRBJ1-1	TGCGCCAGCAGCTTGGTAGGACAGGCCCACCATGAAGCTTTCTTT	CASSLVGQAHHEAFF
TRBV11-2	TRBD1	few	TRBJ1-6	TGTGCCAGCAGTCCAAGGCAACGACAGGGGTTTTCACCCCTCCACTTT	CASSPRQRQGFSPLHF
TRBV7-2	TRBD2	.	TRBJ2-5	TGTGCCAGCAGCTTATATGGGGGACTAGCGGGGGAGACCCAGTACTTC	CASSLYGGLAGETQYF
TRBV19	TRBD1	few	TRBJ1-2	TGTGCCAGTAGTGTTCAGTTGGGGCGGACAGGGCCATACTATGGCTACACCTTC	CASSVQLGRTGPYYGYTF
TRBV7-9	TRBD2	.	TRBJ2-1	TGTGCCAGCAGCCCAAACCTAGCGGGGGAGAGTCATGAGCAGTTCTTC	CASSPNLAGESHEQFF
TRBV4-1	.	.	TRBJ1-2	TGCGCCAGCAGCCAACAGGGGAGTACAAACTATGGCTACACCTTC	CASSQQGSTNYGYTF
TRBV4-3	.	.	TRBJ1-1	TGCGCCAGCAGCCAATCGGTGGTCCTCATGAACACTGAAGCTTTCTTT	CASSQSVVLMNTEAFF
TRBV29-1	TRBD1	.	TRBJ1-4	TGCAGCGTTGCCGGACAGGGGGAAGGTGAAAAACTGTTTTTT	CSVAGQGEGEKLFF
TRBV7-2	TRBD1	.	TRBJ1-4	TGTGCCAGCAGCCCCGGGACAGGGAATGAAAAACTGTTTTTT	CASSPGTGNEKLFF
TRBV28	.	.	TRBJ2-7	TGTGCCAGCACCGATCGGGACTCTTCGCGCGAGCAGTACTTC	CASTDRDSSREQYF
TRBV27	TRBD1	.	TRBJ1-4	TGTGCCAGCAGTTTAGGACAGGGGGGTTTAAATGAAAAACTGTTTTTT	CASSLGQGGLNEKLFF
TRBV28	TRBD1	.	TRBJ1-3	TGTGCCAGCAGCCTGGGACAGGGTGGAGGAAACACCATATATTTT	CASSLGQGGGNTIYF
TRBV5-5	.	.	TRBJ2-3	TGTGCCAGCAGCTTTATAGGGGCTAGCACAGATACGCAGTATTTT	CASSFIGASTDTQYF
TRBV5-1	.	.	TRBJ1-2	TGCGCCAGCAGCTTGGGCGGGGATGGCTACACCTTC	CASSLGGDGYTF
TRBV1	.	.	TRBJ2-1	TGCACCAGCTATCCGAGCTCCTACAATGAGCAGTTCTTC	CTSYPSSYNEQFF
TRBV4-2	TRBD1	few	TRBJ1-3	TGTGCCAGCAGCCAAGCTTTCGGACAGGCTGGAAACACCATATATTTT	CASSQAFGQAGNTIYF
TRBV18	TRBD1	.	TRBJ1-2	TGTGCCAGCTCAGACTGGGACAGGGAGGACTATGGCTACACCTTC	CASSDWDREDYGYTF
TRBV7-2	.	.	TRBJ2-7	TGTGCCAGCAGCTTAGACCCTTTACCTTACACCGACTACGAGCAGTACTTC	CASSLDPLPYTDYEQYF
TRBV27	TRBD2	.	TRBJ2-1	TGTGCCAGCAGTCCAGGACTAGCGGGAGTTATTGAGCAGTTCTTC	CASSPGLAGVIEQFF
TRBV7-2	TRBD1	.	TRBJ1-5	TGTGCCAGCAGCTTAGGACAGGGAATGGATCAGCCCCAGCATTTT	CASSLGQGMDQPQHF
TRBV10-3	.	.	TRBJ1-2	TGTGCCACTAGAGTTGGGGAGAGCTATGGCTACACCTTC	CATRVGESYGYTF
TRBV6-1	.	.	TRBJ1-1	TGTGCCAGCAGCACAGGGAGAACTGAAGCTTTCTTT	CASSTGRTEAFF
TRBV6-1	.	few	TRBJ1-1	TGTGCCAGCAGTGAAGTCAGGGACACTGAAGCTTTCTTT	CASSEVRDTEAFF
TRBV6-5	.	once	TRBJ2-7	TGTGCCAGCAGTTTAGCGTTAGGCCCCTACGAGCAGTACTTC	CASSLALGPYEQYF
TRBV4-1	.	.	TRBJ2-5	TGCGCCAGCAGCCCGACAGTTTGGGAGGAGGGGACCCAGTACTTC	CASSPTVWEEGTQYF
TRBV7-7	TRBD1	.	TRBJ2-7	TGTGCCAGCAGCTTATTCCAGGGACAGTCATACGAGCAGTACTTC	CASSLFQGQSYEQYF
TRBV7-8	TRBD2	.	TRBJ2-3	TGTGCCAGCAGCTCAGAACTAGCGGGAGGGCCATTGGGCACAGATACGCAGTATTTT	CASSSELAGGPLGTDTQYF
TRBV6-5	TRBD1	.	TRBJ2-3	TGTGCCAGCAGTTACGCCGACAGGGGAAATACGCAGTATTTT	CASSYADRGNTQYF
TRBV9	TRBD1	.	TRBJ2-3	TGTGCCAGCAGCGCGGGGGACAGGATTGTGGATACGCAGTATTTT	CASSAGDRIVDTQYF
TRBV5-6	TRBD1	once	TRBJ1-4	TGTGCCAGCAGCTGGGTCGGGACAGGGGGCCAAAAACTGTTTTTT	CASSWVGTGGQKLFF
TRBV2	TRBD1	.	TRBJ2-6	TGTGCCAGCACTGAACAGGGACAGGGCATCTCTGGGGCCAACGTCCTGACTTTC	CASTEQGQGISGANVLTF
TRBV28	TRBD2	.	TRBJ2-1	TGTGCCAGCAGTCCTCCGGGCGGGAGCGCCAATGAGCAGTTCTTC	CASSPPGGSANEQFF
TRBV7-9	TRBD2	.	TRBJ2-1	TGTGCCAGCAGCCCAGCGGGGGCCTCCTACAATGAGCAGTTCTTC	CASSPAGASYNEQFF
TRBV2	.	once	TRBJ1-4	TGTGCCAGCAGGGCTGACAGTGAAAAACTGTTTTTT	CASRADSEKLFF
TRBV28	.	.	TRBJ1-4	TGTGCCAGCAGTTGGGGACTAAATGAAAAACTGTTTTTT	CASSWGLNEKLFF
TRBV7-9	TRBD2	once	TRBJ2-1	TGTGCCAGCAGCCCTGGACTAGCGGGGGGCCAGGCTTATGAGCAGTTCTTC	CASSPGLAGGQAYEQFF
TRBV27	TRBD1	.	TRBJ2-7	TGTGCCAGCCAAACCGGGACAGCGGTTGACGAGCAGTACTTC	CASQTGTAVDEQYF
TRBV28	.	.	TRBJ1-5	TGTGCCAGCAGTTTCGTGGGAGGGGATCGCCCCCAGCATTTT	CASSFVGGDRPQHF
TRBV27	TRBD2	.	TRBJ2-2	TGTGCCAGCACCCCGCTGGGAGGGAGCAAGACCGGGGAGCTGTTTTTT	CASTPLGGSKTGELFF
TRBV10-3	.	.	TRBJ2-1	TGTGCCATCAGGGGAGCGGAAGCCTTTTCTTTCAATGAGCAGTTCTTC	CAIRGAEAFSFNEQFF
TRBV7-2	TRBD2	.	TRBJ2-3	TGTGCCAGTGGACTAGCGGGAGGGAAAACAACAGATACGCAGTATTTT	CASGLAGGKTTDTQYF
TRBV19	.	.	TRBJ2-2	TGTGCCAGTAGCATTAGGACTGGAGGAACCGGGGAGCTGTTTTTT	CASSIRTGGTGELFF